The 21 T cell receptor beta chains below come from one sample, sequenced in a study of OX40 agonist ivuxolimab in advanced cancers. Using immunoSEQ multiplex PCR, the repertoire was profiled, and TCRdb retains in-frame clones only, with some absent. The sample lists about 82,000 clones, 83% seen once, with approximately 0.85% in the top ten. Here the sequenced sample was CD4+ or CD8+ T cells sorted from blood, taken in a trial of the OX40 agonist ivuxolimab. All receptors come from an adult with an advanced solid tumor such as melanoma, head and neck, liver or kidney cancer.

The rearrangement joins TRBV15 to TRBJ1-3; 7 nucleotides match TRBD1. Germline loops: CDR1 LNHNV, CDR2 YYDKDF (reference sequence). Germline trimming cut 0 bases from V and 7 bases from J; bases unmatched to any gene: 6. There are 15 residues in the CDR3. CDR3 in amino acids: CATSRDRGQRNTIYF. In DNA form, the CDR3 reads TGTGCCACCAGCAGAGATCGGGGACAGAGGAACACCATATATTTT.

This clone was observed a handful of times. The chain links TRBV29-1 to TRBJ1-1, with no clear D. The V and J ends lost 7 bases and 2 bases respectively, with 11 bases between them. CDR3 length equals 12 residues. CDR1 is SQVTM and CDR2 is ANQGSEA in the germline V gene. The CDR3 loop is CSAKLGNTEAFF. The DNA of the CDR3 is TGCAGCGCTAAACTTGGAAACACTGAAGCTTTCTTT.

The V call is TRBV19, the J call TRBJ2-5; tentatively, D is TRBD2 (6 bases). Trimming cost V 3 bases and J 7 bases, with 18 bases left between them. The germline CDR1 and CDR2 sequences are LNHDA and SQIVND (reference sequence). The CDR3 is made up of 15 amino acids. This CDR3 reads CASSIADIPGGTQYF. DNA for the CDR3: TGTGCCAGTAGTATCGCGGACATTCCCGGGGGGACCCAGTACTTC.

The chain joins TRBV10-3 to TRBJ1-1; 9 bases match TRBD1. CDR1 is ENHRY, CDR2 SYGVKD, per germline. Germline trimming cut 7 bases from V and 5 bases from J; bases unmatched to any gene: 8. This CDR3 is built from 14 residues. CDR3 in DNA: TGTGCCATCAAAGGGACAGGGATACGGACTGAAGCTTTCTTT. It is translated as CAIKGTGIRTEAFF.

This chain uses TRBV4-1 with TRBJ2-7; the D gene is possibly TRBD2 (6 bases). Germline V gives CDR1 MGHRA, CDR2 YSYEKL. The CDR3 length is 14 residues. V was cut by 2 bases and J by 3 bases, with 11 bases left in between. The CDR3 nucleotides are TGCGCCAGCAGCCAAAACCGGGACTTCTACGAGCAGTACTTC. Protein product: CASSQNRDFYEQYF.

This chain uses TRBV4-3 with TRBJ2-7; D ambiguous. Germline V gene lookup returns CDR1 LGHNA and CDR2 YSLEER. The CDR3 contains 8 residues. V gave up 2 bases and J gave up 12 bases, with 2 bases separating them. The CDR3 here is CASSQLYF. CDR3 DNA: TGCGCCAGCAGCCAATTGTACTTC.

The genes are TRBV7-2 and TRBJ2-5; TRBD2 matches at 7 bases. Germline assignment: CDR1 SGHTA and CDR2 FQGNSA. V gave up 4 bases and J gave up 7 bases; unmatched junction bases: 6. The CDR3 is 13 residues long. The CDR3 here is CASSSRGLGTQYF. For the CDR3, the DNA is TGTGCCAGCAGCTCGCGGGGGTTAGGGACCCAGTACTTC.

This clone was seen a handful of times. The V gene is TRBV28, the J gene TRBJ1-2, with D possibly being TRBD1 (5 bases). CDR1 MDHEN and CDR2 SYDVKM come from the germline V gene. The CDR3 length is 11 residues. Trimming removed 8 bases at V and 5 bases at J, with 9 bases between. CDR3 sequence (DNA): TGTGCCAGCGCTGGGGGATATGGCTACACCTTC. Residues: CASAGGYGYTF.

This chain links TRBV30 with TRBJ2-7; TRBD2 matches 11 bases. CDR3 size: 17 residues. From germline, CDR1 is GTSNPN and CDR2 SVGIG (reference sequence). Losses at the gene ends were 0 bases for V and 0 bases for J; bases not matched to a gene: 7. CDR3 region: CAWSVGGTSGSSYEQYF. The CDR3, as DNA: TGTGCCTGGAGTGTAGGGGGGACTAGCGGATCCTCCTACGAGCAGTACTTC.

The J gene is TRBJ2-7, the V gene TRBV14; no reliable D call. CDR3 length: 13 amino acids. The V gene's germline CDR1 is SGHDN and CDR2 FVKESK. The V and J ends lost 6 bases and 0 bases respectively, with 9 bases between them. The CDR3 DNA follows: TGTGCCAGCAGTCAAATGGGCTCCTACGAGCAGTACTTC. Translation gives CASSQMGSYEQYF.

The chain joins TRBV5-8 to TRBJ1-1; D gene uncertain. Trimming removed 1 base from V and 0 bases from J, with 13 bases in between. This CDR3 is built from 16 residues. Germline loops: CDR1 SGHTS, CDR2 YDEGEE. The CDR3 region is CASSLLRNAMNTEAFF. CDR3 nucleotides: TGTGCCAGCAGCTTGTTGAGGAATGCCATGAACACTGAAGCTTTCTTT.

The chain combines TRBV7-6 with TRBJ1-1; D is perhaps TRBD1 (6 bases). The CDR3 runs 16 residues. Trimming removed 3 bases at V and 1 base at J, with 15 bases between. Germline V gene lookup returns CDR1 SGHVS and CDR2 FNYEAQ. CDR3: CASSFGVGHRNTEAFF. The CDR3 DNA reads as TGTGCCAGCAGCTTTGGGGTGGGACACAGGAACACTGAAGCTTTCTTT. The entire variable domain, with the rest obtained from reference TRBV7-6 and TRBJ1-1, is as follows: GAGVSQSPRYKVTKRGQDVALRCDPISGHVSLYWYRQALGQGPEFLTYFNYEAQQDKSGLPNDRFSAERPEGSISTLTIQRTEQRDSAMYRCASSFGVGHRNTEAFFGQGTRLTVV.

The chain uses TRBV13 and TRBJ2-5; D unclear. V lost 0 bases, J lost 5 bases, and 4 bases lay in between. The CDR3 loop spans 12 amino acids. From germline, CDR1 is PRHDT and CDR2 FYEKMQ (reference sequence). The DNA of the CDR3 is TGTGCCAGCAGCTTAGGCTGGGAGACCCAGTACTTC. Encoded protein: CASSLGWETQYF.

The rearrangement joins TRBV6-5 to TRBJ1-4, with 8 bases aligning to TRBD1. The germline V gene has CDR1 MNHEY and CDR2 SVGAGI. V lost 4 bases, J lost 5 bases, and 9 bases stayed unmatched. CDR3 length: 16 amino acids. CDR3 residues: CASSFSKDRANEKLFF. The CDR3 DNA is TGTGCCAGCAGTTTTTCGAAGGACAGGGCAAATGAAAAACTGTTTTTT.

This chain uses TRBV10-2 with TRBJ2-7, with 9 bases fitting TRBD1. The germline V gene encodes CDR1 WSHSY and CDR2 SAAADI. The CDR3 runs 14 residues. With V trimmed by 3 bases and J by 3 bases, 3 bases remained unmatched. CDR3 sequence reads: CASSDPTGGYEQYF. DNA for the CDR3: TGCGCCAGCAGTGATCCGACAGGGGGCTACGAGCAGTACTTC.

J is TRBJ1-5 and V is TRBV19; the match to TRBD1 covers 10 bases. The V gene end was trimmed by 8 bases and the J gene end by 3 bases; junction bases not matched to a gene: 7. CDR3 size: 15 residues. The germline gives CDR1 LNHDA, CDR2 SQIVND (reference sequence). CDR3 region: CASVDRGSDNQPQHF. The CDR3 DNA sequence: TGTGCCAGTGTGGACAGGGGGAGCGACAATCAGCCCCAGCATTTT.

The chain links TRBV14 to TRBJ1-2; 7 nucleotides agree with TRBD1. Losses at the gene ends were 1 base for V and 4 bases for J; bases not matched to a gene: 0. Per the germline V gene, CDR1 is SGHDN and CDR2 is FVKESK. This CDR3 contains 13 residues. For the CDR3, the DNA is TGTGCCAGCAGCCAAGGACAGGGCTATGGCTACACCTTC. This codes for CASSQGQGYGYTF.

The CDR3 nucleotides are TGTGCCACCGCCGGGGACAGCAACTATGGCTACACCTTC. It encodes CATAGDSNYGYTF. This chain joins TRBV10-3 and TRBJ1-2, with TRBD1 matching 7 bases. Germline assignment: CDR1 ENHRY and CDR2 SYGVKD. V dropped 10 bases and J dropped 2; count of bases not matched to a gene: 7. This CDR3 is 13 amino acids long.

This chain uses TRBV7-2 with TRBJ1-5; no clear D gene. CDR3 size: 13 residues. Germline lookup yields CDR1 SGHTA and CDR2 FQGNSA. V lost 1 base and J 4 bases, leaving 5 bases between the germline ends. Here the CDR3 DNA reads TGTGCCAGCAGCTTAGACGGGAATCAGCCCCAGCATTTT. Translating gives CASSLDGNQPQHF.

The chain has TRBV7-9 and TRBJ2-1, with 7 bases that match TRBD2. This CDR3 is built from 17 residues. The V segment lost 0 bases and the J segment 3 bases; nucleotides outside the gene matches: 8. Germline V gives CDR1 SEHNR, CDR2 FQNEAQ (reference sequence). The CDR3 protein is CASSLASGREVYNEQFF. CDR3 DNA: TGTGCCAGCAGCTTAGCGTCTGGTCGGGAGGTCTACAATGAGCAGTTCTTC.

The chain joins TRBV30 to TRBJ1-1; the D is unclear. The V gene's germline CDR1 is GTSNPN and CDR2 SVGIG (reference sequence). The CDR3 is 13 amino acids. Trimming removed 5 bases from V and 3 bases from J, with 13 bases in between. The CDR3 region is CAWDKQLHTEAFF. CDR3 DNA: TGTGCCTGGGATAAACAGTTACACACTGAAGCTTTCTTT.